Listed below are T cell receptor beta chains from one sample, sequenced in a study of Graves' ophthalmopathy and Graves' hyperthyroidism. TCRdb reprocessed the multiplex PCR reads via MiXCR and lists one record per CDR3 protein. This table has 500,000 to 600,000 distinct CDR3 sequences, under 45% appearing once. Material for sequencing was peripheral blood or thyroid tissue (not recorded which). Every receptor here comes from an adult man with Graves' hyperthyroidism. CDR3s include the opening cysteine and the closing phenylalanine or tryptophan. The D gene is left open where the match is weak. The size entry is marked missing in some rows and otherwise reads once, few, many or a size class.

v_gene	j_gene	abundance	d_gene	CDR3aa	CDR3nt
TRBV25-1	TRBJ2-2	many	.	CASSELPGELFF	TGTGCCAGCAGTGAATTACCCGGGGAGCTGTTTTTT
TRBV6-1	TRBJ2-2	.	TRBD2	CASTMLTSGRKGGELFF	TGTGCCAGCACCATGCTGACTAGCGGGAGGAAAGGCGGGGAGCTGTTTTTT
TRBV2	TRBJ2-2	.	.	CASSRTVSGELFF	TGTGCCAGCAGTCGGACGGTTTCTGGGGAGCTGTTTTTT
TRBV2	TRBJ2-2	.	TRBD1	CAIRTGNTGELSF	TGTGCCATCAGGACAGGGAACACCGGGGAGCTGTCTTTT
TRBV25-1	TRBJ1-2	.	TRBD1	CASSNFGQGLSAGYTF	TGTGCCAGCAGCAACTTTGGACAGGGTCTCTCCGCTGGCTACACCTTC
TRBV9	TRBJ2-3	.	.	CASSVGPGVTAGTQYF	TGTGCCAGCAGCGTAGGTCCAGGGGTCACGGCAGGTACGCAGTATTTT
TRBV7-2	TRBJ2-3	few	.	CASSHTSTDTQYF	TGTGCCAGCAGCCATACTAGCACAGATACGCAGTATTTT
TRBV2	TRBJ1-2	many	.	CASGEGLNYGYTF	TGTGCCTCCGGGGAGGGCCTGAACTATGGCTACACCTTC
TRBV7-8	TRBJ1-2	many	.	CASYSGTAEPYGYTF	TGTGCCAGCTACTCTGGGACGGCCGAACCCTATGGCTACACCTTC
TRBV29-1	TRBJ2-1	few	TRBD2	CSVDTSGLYNEQFF	TGCAGCGTCGACACTAGCGGCCTCTACAATGAGCAGTTCTTC
TRBV7-3	TRBJ2-5	many	TRBD2	CASSRSGGGETQYF	TGTGCCAGCAGTCGGTCCGGCGGGGGAGAGACCCAGTACTTC
TRBV29-1	TRBJ2-7	.	TRBD1	CSVEGSRDRGDYEQYF	TGCAGCGTTGAAGGGAGCCGGGACAGGGGGGACTACGAGCAGTACTTC
TRBV7-2	TRBJ2-5	many	TRBD1	CASSPRDRETQYF	TGTGCCAGCAGCCCCCGGGACAGGGAGACCCAGTACTTC
TRBV14	TRBJ1-6	few	.	CASSQVGGSPLHF	TGTGCCAGCAGCCAAGTGGGGGGTTCACCCCTCCACTTT
TRBV29-1	TRBJ2-1	.	TRBD1	CSVAPGGDEQFF	TGCAGCGTTGCCCCAGGGGGCGATGAGCAGTTCTTC
TRBV10-3	TRBJ1-2	many	TRBD1	CAISPIQGNYGYTF	TGTGCCATCAGCCCCATACAGGGGAACTATGGCTACACCTTC
TRBV29-1	TRBJ2-7	once	.	CSLGFRDEQYF	TGCAGCTTAGGGTTCAGGGACGAGCAGTACTTC
TRBV7-9	TRBJ1-5	few	.	CASSPQDQPQHF	TGTGCCAGCAGTCCGCAAGATCAGCCCCAGCATTTT
TRBV28	TRBJ2-5	.	TRBD2	CASSIPGGAQETQYF	TGTGCCAGCAGTATACCCGGGGGGGCCCAGGAGACCCAGTACTTC
TRBV2	TRBJ1-1	many	.	CATLEGGLATEAFF	TGTGCCACCCTTGAGGGGGGGTTAGCCACTGAAGCTTTCTTT
TRBV5-6	TRBJ1-1	many	.	CASKRAGVSEAFF	TGTGCCAGCAAGAGAGCCGGAGTTTCTGAAGCTTTCTTT
TRBV19	TRBJ2-5	many	.	CASSIGGKETQYF	TGTGCCAGTAGTATCGGCGGGAAAGAGACCCAGTACTTC
TRBV20-1	TRBJ1-1	many	.	CSANPGTTGTEAFF	TGCAGTGCGAACCCCGGGACGACGGGCACTGAAGCTTTCTTT
TRBV29-1	TRBJ2-7	.	.	CSVEWPRGGADTSYEQYF	TGCAGCGTTGAATGGCCTAGAGGGGGTGCGGACACCTCCTACGAGCAGTACTTC
TRBV6-2/TRBV6-3	TRBJ2-5	.	.	CASSYGQQETQYF	TGTGCCAGCAGTTACGGACAACAAGAGACCCAGTACTTC
TRBV5-1	TRBJ1-5	.	TRBD1	CASSLGQGLWGNQPQHF	TGCGCCAGCAGCTTGGGACAGGGGTTGTGGGGCAATCAGCCCCAGCATTTT
TRBV9	TRBJ1-3	many	TRBD1	CASSVETGTLSGNTIYF	TGTGCCAGCAGCGTGGAGACAGGGACCCTCTCTGGAAACACCATATATTTT
TRBV29-1	TRBJ1-2	.	.	CSVEGGSGYTF	TGCAGCGTTGAAGGGGGCAGTGGCTACACCTTC